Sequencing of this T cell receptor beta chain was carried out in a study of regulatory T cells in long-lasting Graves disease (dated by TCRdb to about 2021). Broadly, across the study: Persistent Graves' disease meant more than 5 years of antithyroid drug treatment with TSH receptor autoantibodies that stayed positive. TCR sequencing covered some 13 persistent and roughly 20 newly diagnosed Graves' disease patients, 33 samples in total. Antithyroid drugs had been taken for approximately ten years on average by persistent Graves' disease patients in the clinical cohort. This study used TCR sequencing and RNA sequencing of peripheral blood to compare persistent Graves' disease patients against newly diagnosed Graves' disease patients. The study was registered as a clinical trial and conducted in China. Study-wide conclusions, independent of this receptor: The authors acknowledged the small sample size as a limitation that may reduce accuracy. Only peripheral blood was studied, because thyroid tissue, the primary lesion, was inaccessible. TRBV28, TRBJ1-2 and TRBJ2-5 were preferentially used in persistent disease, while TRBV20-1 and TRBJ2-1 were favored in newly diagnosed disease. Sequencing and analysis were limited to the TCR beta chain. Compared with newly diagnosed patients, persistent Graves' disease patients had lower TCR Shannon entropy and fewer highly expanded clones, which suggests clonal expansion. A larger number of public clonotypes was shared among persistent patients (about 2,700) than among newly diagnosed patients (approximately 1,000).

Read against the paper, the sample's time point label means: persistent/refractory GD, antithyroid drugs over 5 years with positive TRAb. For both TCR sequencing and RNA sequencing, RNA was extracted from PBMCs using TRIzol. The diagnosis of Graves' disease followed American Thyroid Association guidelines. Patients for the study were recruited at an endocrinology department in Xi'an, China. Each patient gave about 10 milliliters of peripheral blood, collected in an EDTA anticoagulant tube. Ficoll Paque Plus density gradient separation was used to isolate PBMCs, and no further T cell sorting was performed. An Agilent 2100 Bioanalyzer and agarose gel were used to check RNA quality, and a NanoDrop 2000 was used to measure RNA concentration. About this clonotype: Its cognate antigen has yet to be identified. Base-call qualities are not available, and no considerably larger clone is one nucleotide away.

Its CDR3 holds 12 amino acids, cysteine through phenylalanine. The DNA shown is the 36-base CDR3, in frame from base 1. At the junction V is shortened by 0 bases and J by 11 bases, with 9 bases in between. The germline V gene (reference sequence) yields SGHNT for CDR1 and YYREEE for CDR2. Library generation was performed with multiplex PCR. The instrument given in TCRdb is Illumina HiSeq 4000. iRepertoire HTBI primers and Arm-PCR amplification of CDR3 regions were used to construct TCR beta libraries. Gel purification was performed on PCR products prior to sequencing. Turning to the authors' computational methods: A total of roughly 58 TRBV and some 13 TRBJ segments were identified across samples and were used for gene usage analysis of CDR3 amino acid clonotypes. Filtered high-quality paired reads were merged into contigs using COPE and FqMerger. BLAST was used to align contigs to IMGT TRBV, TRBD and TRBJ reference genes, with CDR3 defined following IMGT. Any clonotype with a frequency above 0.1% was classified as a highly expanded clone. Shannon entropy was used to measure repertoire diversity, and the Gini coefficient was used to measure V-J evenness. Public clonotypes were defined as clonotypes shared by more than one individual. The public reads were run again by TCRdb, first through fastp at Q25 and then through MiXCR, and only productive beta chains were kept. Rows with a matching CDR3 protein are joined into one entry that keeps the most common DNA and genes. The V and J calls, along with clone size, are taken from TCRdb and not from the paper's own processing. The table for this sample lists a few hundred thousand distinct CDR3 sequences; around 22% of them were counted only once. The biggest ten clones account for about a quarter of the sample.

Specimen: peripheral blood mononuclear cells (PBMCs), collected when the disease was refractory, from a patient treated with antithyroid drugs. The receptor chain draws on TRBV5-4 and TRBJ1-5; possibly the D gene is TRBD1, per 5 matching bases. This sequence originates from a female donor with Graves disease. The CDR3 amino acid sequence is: CASSLERGAQHF. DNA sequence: TGTGCCAGCAGCTTGGAACGGGGGGCCCAGCATTTT.